This TCR beta chain originates from a study of cytomegalovirus exposure and HLA in healthy donors. Notes on the study in general: CMV serostatus was the only recorded immune exposure for donors. In vitro testing confirmed a few CMV-associated chains as specific for CMV antigens. Reported findings show TCR beta sequences accurately forecast HLA-A and HLA-B alleles in most subjects.

This clone has a single count. The antigen is undetermined. The CDR3 runs 14 residues. Trimming removed 0 bases at V and 2 bases at J, with 7 bases between. Germline CDR1 MGHDK, CDR2 SYGVNS. Primers for the PCR totalled 60 Vbeta and 13 Jbeta. Original processing notes: In a later analysis, of around 80 million unique beta chains, roughly 11 million appeared in at least two donors. Using immunoSEQ multiplex PCR, the repertoire was profiled, and TCRdb retains in-frame clones only, with some absent. V, J and clone size are taken as reported in that table, and D and trimming were inferred from the DNA itself. The data hold approximately 150,000 clones, with about 80% observed a single time.

This chain links TRBV25-1 with TRBJ1-1, with D possibly TRBD1 on 6 matching bases. Sequencing input: PBMCs. The TCR comes from a man aged 40-49 years in good health and CMV-seronegative. Here the CDR3 DNA reads TGTGCCAGCAGTGAATATGGGGGCAACACTGAAGCTTTCTTT. Amino acid sequence: CASSEYGGNTEAFF.